This T cell receptor beta chain originates from a study of graft-versus-host responses after intestinal transplantation. Study summary: Transplant types were multivisceral, liver-intestinal, or isolated intestinal.

Points from the study as a whole: Ileal or blood samples showed some GvH clones first, and such clones were also found in recipient marrow.

The length of the CDR3 is 14 residues. Losses at the gene ends were 3 bases for V and 7 bases for J; bases not matched to a gene: 7. CDR1 and CDR2 (germline): SGHNT, YYREEE (reference sequence). About this clone itself: What it recognizes is unknown.

The table came from immunoSEQ multiplex PCR; TCRdb's copy has only in-frame clones and leaves some out. The sample lists tens of thousands of clones; about 92% were seen once. Here the sequenced sample was unstimulated CD8+ T cells sorted from spleen or lymph node cells, taken before intestinal transplant. This clonotype originated in a human donor who received an intestinal transplant. The chain is built from TRBV5-4 and TRBJ1-2, with TRBD1 matching 9 bases. The CDR3 nucleotides are TGTGCCAGCAGCTGGGCGGGACAGGGTGGTGGCTACACCTTC. Translated: CASSWAGQGGGYTF. Variable domain in full (rest from reference TRBV5-4 and TRBJ1-2): ETGVTQSPTHLIKTRGQQVTLRCSSQSGHNTVSWYQQALGQGPQFIFQYYREEENGRGNFPPRFSGLQFPNYSSELNVNALELDDSALYLCASSWAGQGGGYTFGSGTRLTVV.